The 2 T cell receptor beta chains below were found in one sample sequenced in a study of cytomegalovirus exposure and HLA in healthy donors. 60 Vbeta and 13 Jbeta primers were used in PCR. The method was immunoSEQ multiplex PCR; TCRdb's version includes in-frame clones alone and lacks a portion of them. This sample's table has 180,000 or so clones. The sample taken for sequencing was PBMCs. All receptors derive from a boy aged 10-17 years in good health and CMV-seronegative.

The rearrangement joins TRBV18 to TRBJ2-3; 11 bases align to TRBD2. This CDR3 contains 16 residues. With V trimmed by 2 bases and J by 4 bases, 5 bases remained unmatched. Looked up from germline, CDR1 is KGHSH and CDR2 is LQKENI. DNA for the CDR3: TGTGCCAGCTCACCAGAAGGACTAGCGGGCTCAGATACGCAGTATTTT. It codes for CASSPEGLAGSDTQYF.

V usage is TRBV29-1 and J usage is TRBJ1-4; TRBD1 agrees at 11 bases. Trimming at V came to 7 bases and at J to 8 bases, leaving 6 bases not matched to a gene. The CDR3 totals 13 residues. The V gene's germline CDR1 is SQVTM and CDR2 ANQGSEA. This CDR3 is CSAGTGGLEKLFF. CDR3 sequence (DNA): TGCAGCGCCGGGACAGGGGGTTTGGAAAAACTGTTTTTT.